This T cell receptor beta chain was sequenced in a study of radiation and T cells in renal cell carcinoma. This clone was counted once. Measured with immunoSEQ multiplex PCR; TCRdb has only the in-frame clones, and not every one. Of more than 9,500 clones listed, less than 70% were seen once; the top ten hold around 17%. Germline lookup yields CDR1 KGHSH and CDR2 LQKENI. The CDR3 is made up of 14 amino acids. V was shortened by 4 bases and J by 4 bases, with 10 bases between the two germline ends. Treatment in this sample: treatment-naive control, cytoreductive nephrectomy. Control tumors came from treatment-naive patients without prior radiation. Sequenced control tumors were from about a dozen males and several females, median age around 50.

This TCR derives from an elderly woman with renal cell carcinoma. This sequence joins TRBV18 and TRBJ1-4; no firm D call. The sample here was tumor tissue, taken from a patient whose treatment was nephrectomy without radiotherapy. Here the CDR3 DNA reads TGTGCCAGCTCACGTAACAAGCTTAATGAAAAACTGTTTTTT. Translated: CASSRNKLNEKLFF.